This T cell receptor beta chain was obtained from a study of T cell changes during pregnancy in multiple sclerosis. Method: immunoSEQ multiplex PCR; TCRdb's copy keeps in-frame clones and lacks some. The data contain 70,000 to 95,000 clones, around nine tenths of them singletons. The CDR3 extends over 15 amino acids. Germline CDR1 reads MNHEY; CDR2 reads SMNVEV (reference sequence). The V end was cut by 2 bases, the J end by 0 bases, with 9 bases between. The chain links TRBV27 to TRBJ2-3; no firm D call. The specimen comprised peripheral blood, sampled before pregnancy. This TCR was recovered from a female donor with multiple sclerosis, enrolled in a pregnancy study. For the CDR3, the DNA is TGTGCCAGCAGTTTAGGGCCGTCGAGCACAGATACGCAGTATTTT. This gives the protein CASSLGPSSTDTQYF.